This T cell receptor (beta chain) was recorded in a study of T cell responses to AZD1222 COVID-19 vaccine. Study-wide context: Analyses pooled second doses at about 4 or about 12 weeks. General study findings and limits: Per reports, nearly half of all spike-specific TCRs target regions that are unmutated in variants. Clonal diversity may have been underestimated in mostly white British donors. At 160-218 and 743-854, vaccine-associated CD4 TCRs were dominant, and they spanned spike.

Concerning this clone itself: The antigen is not known.

Here immunoSEQ multiplex PCR was the method, and the copy in TCRdb shows in-frame clones only, minus some. The sample gives about 85,000 clones, 88% of which show up once; around 5.8% is in the top ten. The CDR3 length is 15 residues. From germline, CDR1 is MNHNS and CDR2 SASEGT. Trimming removed 1 base at V and 2 bases at J, with 12 bases between. The chain has TRBV6-1 and TRBJ2-7; a weak D match, TRBD2 (5 bases). This specimen was peripheral blood, taken on day 0 of AZD1222 vaccination. This TCR was sampled from an adult in good health. The DNA of the CDR3 is TGTGCCAGCAGTGAAGATAGTTGGGGAGCCTACGAGCAGTACTTC. Amino acid sequence: CASSEDSWGAYEQYF.